The following is a T cell receptor beta chain sequence with its context. What it binds is unknown. The PCR had 60 Vbeta and 13 Jbeta primers. The protocol was immunoSEQ multiplex PCR, while the TCRdb copy is restricted to in-frame clones and leaves out a portion. The sample yields around 250,000 clones, about 80% seen once. This specimen belongs to a study of cytomegalovirus exposure and HLA in healthy donors. Study-wide background: Earlier sequencing of some 180 million T cells yielded fewer than 140 million unique TCR beta sequences.

Findings and caveats of the study: As a later analysis showed, a missense DCLRE1C variant was linked to trimming of TCR beta V- and J-genes. The HLA-A and HLA-B alleles of most subjects were reportedly predicted accurately from TCR beta sequences. Analysis performed later showed TCR beta chains linked to HLA being more clonally expanded than equally common others.

The CDR3 is made up of 11 amino acids. Germline CDR1 and CDR2: DFQATT and SNEGSKA (reference sequence). Between the trimmed V and J ends, which lost 7 bases and 3 bases, there was a span of 7 bases. The rearrangement joins TRBV20-1 to TRBJ2-1, with D unclear. This clonotype originated in a woman aged 55-69 years in good health and CMV-seropositive. The sequencing sample was made of PBMCs. In nucleotides, the CDR3 is TGCAGTGTCGAGGACTACAATGAGCAGTTCTTC. Its translation is CSVEDYNEQFF.